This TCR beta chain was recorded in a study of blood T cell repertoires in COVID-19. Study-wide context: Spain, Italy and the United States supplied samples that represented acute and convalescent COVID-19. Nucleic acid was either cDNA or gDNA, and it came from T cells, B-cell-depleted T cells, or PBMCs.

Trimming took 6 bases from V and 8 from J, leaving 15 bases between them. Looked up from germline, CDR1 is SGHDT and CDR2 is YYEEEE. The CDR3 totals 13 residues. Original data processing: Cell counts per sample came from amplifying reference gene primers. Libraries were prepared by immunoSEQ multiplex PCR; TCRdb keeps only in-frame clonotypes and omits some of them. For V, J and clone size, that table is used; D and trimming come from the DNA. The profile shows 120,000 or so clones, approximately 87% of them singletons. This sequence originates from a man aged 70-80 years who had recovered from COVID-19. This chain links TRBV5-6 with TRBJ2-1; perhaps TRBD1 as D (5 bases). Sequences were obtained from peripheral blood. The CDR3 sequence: CASTLNRFDEQFF. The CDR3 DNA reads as TGTGCCAGCACCCTGAACAGGTTCGATGAGCAGTTCTTC.